The entry below gives a single T cell receptor beta chain sequence along with its context. Its antigen is as yet unknown. The data stem from a study of CXCR3-negative and CXCR3-positive naive CD8 T cells. Libraries of TRB cDNA were made by 5' RACE and carried UMIs. TCRdb reprocessed the 5' RACE reads; each CDR3 protein has one entry and no DNA is given. With around 60,000 distinct CDR3 sequences in the sample, the ten largest clones hold 0.5% to 0.6%. The study's findings and limits: Comparably high diversity marked both naive subsets, whereas memory CD8+ cells had much lower diversity. Cryopreservation partially lowered CXCR3 expression, so most assays used fresh PBMCs. Hydrophobicity of TRB CDR3s was greater in CXCR3-positive naive cells than in CXCR3-negative naive cells. Similar TRBV-TRBJ usage was seen in naive cells (both CXCR3-negative and CXCR3-positive), but memory cells differed.

Per germline, CDR1 SQVTM and CDR2 ANQGSEA. The CDR3 sequence is 14 residues long. Naive CD8+ T cells carried a CD45RO-CCR7+CD27+CD95- phenotype. The source of this sequence is a human donor in good health. Some clones in this sample may be carry-over from other donors' samples. The V and J genes are TRBV29-1 and TRBJ2-2. The sequenced sample was naive CXCR3+ CD8+ T cells from blood. Subset defined: CD45RO-CCR7+CD27+CD95- naive CD8+ T cells expressing CXCR3 (TNR3+). CDR3 loop: CSVEDLGASGELFF.